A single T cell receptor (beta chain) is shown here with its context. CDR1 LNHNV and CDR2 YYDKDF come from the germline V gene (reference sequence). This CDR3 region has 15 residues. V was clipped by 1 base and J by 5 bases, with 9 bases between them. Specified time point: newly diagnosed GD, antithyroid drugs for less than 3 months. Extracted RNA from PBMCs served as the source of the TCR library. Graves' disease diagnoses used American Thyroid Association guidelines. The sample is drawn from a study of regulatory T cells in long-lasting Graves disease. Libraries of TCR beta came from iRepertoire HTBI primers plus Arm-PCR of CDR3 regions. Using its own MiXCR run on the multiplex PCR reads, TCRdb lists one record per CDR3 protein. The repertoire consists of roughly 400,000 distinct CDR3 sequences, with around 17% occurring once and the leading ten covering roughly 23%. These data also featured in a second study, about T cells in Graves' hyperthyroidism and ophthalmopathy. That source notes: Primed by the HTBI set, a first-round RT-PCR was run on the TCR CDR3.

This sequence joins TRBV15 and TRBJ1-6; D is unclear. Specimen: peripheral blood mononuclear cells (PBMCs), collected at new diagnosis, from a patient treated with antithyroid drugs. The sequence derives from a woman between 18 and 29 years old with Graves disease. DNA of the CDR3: TGTGCCACCAGCAGAGGGTTCCCTAATAATTCACCCCTCCACTTT. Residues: CATSRGFPNNSPLHF.